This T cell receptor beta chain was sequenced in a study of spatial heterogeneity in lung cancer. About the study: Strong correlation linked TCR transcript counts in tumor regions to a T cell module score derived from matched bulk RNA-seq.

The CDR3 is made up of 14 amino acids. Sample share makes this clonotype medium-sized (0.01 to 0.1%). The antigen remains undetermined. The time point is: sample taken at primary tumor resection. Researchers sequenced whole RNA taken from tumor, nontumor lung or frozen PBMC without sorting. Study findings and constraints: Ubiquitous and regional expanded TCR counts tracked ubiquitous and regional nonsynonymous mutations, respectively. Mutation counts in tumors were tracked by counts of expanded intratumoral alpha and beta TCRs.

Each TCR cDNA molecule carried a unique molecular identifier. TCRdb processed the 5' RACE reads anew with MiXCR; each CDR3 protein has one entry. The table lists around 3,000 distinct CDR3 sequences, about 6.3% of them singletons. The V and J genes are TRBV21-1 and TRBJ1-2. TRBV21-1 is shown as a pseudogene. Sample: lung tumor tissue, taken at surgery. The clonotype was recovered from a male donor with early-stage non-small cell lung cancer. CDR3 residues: CASSKAVPFYGYTF. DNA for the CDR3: TGTGCCAGCAGCAAGGCAGTTCCCTTCTATGGCTACACCTTC.